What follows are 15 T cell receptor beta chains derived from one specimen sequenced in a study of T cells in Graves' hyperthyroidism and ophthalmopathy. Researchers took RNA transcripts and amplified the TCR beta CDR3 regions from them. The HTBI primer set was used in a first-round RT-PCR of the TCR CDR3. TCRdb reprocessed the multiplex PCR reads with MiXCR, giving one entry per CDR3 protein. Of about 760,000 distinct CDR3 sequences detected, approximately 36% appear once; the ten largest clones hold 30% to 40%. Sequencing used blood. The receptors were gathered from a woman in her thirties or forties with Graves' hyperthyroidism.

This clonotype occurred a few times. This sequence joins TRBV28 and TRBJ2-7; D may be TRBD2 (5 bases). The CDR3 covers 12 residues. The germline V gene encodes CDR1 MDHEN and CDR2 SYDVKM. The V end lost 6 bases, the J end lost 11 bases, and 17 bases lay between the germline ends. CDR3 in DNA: TGTGCCAGCAGCAATACTAAGCCCGGGGAGTACTTC. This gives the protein CASSNTKPGEYF.

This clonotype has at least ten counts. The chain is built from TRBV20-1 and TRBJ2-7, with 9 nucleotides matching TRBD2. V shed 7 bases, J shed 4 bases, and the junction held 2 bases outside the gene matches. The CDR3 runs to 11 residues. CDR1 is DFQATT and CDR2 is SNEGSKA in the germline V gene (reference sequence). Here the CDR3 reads CSGTSAYEQYF. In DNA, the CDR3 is TGCAGTGGGACTAGCGCATACGAGCAGTACTTC.

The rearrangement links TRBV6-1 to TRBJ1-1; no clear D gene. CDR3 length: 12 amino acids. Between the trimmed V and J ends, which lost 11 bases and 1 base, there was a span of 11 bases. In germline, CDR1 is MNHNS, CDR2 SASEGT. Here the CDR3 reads CAAKGRNTEAFF. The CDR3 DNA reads TGTGCCGCAAAAGGGCGGAACACTGAAGCTTTCTTT.

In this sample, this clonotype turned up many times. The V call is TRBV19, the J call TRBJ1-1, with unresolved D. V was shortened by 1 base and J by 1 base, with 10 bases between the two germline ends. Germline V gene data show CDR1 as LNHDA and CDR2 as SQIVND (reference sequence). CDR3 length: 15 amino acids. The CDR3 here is CASSIVAGRNTEAFF. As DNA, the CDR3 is TGTGCCAGTAGTATAGTCGCAGGTCGGAACACTGAAGCTTTCTTT.

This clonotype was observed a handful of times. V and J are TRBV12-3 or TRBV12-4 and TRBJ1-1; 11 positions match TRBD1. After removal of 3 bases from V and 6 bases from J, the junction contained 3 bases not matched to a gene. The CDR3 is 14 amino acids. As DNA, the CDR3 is TGTGCCAGCAGTTTGGGGACAGGGGGGGCTGAAGCTTTCTTT. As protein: CASSLGTGGAEAFF.

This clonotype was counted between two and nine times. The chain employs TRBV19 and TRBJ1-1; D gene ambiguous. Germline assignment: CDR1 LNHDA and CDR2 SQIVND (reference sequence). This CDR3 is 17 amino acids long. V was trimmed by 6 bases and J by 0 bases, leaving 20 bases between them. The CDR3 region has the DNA TGTGCCAGTAGCCTGGGAAAGGGAAGCGGATTGAACACTGAAGCTTTCTTT. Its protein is CASSLGKGSGLNTEAFF.

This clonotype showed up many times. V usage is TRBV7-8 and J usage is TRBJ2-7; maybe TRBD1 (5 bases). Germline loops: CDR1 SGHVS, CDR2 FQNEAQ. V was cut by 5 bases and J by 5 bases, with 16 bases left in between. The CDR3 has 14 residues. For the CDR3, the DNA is TGTGCCAGCAGCCCCCCGACGCCGGACAACGAGCAGTACTTC. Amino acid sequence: CASSPPTPDNEQYF.

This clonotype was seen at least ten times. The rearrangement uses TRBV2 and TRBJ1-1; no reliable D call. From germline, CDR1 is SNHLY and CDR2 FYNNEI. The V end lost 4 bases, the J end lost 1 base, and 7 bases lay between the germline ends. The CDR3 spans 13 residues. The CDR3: CASSAQPNTEAFF. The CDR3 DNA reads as TGTGCCAGCAGTGCTCAGCCGAACACTGAAGCTTTCTTT.

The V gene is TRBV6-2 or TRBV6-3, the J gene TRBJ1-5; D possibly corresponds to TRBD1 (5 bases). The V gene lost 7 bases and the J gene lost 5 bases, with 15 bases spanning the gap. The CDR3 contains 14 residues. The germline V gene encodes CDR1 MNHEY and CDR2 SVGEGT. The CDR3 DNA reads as TGTGCCAGCACCCTGAGGGCAGGGCATCAGCCCCAGCATTTT. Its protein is CASTLRAGHQPQHF.

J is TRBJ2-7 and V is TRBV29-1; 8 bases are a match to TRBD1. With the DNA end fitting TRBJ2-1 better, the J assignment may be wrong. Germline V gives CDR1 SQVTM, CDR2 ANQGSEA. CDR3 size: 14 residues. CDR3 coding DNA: TGCAGCTCAGAGGGCAGGGGGCTTGAGTATGAGCAGTTCTTC. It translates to CSSEGRGLEYEQFF.

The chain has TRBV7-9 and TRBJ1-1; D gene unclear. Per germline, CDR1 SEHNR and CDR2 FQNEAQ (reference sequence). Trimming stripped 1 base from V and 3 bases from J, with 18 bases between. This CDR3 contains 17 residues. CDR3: CASSLGRIIRRDTEAFF. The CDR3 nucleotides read TGTGCCAGCAGCTTAGGCAGGATCATTAGGCGGGACACTGAAGCTTTCTTT.

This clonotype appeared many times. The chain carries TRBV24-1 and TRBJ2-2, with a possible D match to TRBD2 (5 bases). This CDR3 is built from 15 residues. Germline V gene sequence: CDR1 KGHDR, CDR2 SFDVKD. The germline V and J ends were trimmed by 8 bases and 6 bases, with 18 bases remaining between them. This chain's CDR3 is CATTEDSNLAGELFF. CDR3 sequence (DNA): TGTGCCACCACGGAGGACTCCAACTTGGCCGGGGAGCTGTTTTTT.

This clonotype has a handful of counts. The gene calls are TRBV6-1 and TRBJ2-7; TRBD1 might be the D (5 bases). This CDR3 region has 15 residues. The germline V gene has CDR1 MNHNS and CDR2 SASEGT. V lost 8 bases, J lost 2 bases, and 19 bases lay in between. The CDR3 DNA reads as TGTGCCAGCGGACAACGGCGAGCCGAAACCTACGAGCAGTACTTC. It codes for CASGQRRAETYEQYF.

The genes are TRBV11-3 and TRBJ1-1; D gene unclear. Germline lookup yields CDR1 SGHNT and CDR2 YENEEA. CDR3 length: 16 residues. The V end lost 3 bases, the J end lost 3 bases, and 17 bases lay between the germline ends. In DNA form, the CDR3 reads TGTGCCAGCAGCTTGGAAGCTGGGAGGGCGTACACTGAAGCTTTCTTT. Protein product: CASSLEAGRAYTEAFF.

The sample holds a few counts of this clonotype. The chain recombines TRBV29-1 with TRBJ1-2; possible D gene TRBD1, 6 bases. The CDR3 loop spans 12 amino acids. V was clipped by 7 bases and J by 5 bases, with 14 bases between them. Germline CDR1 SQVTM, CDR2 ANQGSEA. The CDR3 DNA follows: TGCAGCGCCGAGCAGGGGAGGTATGGCTACACCTTC. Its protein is CSAEQGRYGYTF. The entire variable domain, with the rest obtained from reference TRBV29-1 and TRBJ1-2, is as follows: SAVISQKPSRDICQRGTSLTIQCQVDSQVTMMFWYRQQPGQSLTLIATANQGSEATYESGFVIDKFPISRPNLTFSTLTVSNMSPEDSSIYLCSAEQGRYGYTFGSGTRLTVV.